A selection of T cell receptor beta chains follows, all from one sample in a study of control samples from healthy donors and cancer patients. TCRdb's table, derived via immunoSEQ multiplex PCR, lists solely in-frame clones and lacks some. In the table there are about 150,000 clones, about nine tenths of which are singletons. The source material was blood. The receptors stem from a man aged 25-45 years in good health. CDR3s include the opening cysteine and the closing phenylalanine or tryptophan. The D gene is left open where the match is weak. Clone size is not always given. Where it is, it says once, few, many or a class for expanded clones.

abundance: NA
v_gene: TRBV20-1
len: 11
d_gene: NA
j_gene: TRBJ2-1
CDR3nt: TGCAGTGCGTCAGGGTACAATGAGCAGTTCTTC
CDR3aa: CSASGYNEQFF

abundance: NA
v_gene: TRBV2
len: 15
d_gene: NA
j_gene: TRBJ1-5
CDR3nt: TGTGCCAGCAGTGTTAGTCGGGGTAGCAATCAGCCCCAGCATTTT
CDR3aa: CASSVSRGSNQPQHF

abundance: NA
v_gene: TRBV27
len: 15
d_gene: TRBD1
j_gene: TRBJ1-3
CDR3nt: TGTGCCAGCAGCGCACAGGGGGCGGCTGGAAACACCATATATTTT
CDR3aa: CASSAQGAAGNTIYF

abundance: few
v_gene: TRBV9
len: 15
d_gene: TRBD2
j_gene: TRBJ2-7
CDR3nt: TGTGCCAGCAGCGTAGTTGGGAGCGGGGGGGACGAGCAGTACTTC
CDR3aa: CASSVVGSGGDEQYF

abundance: NA
v_gene: TRBV28
len: 12
d_gene: NA
j_gene: TRBJ2-3
CDR3nt: TGTGCCAGCTTCGGAGGGAAAGATACGCAGTATTTT
CDR3aa: CASFGGKDTQYF

abundance: NA
v_gene: TRBV4-2
len: 14
d_gene: NA
j_gene: TRBJ1-5
CDR3nt: TGTGCCAGCAGCCGTAATAGGGACGATCAGCCCCAGCATTTT
CDR3aa: CASSRNRDDQPQHF

abundance: NA
v_gene: TRBV6-5
len: 15
d_gene: NA
j_gene: TRBJ2-3
CDR3nt: TGTGCCAGCAGCCGAACGACGGGAGTAGCAGATACGCAGTATTTT
CDR3aa: CASSRTTGVADTQYF

abundance: NA
v_gene: TRBV2
len: 15
d_gene: NA
j_gene: TRBJ2-3
CDR3nt: TGTGCCAGCAGCGCCCGCTCCCTAACCGCAGATACGCAGTATTTT
CDR3aa: CASSARSLTADTQYF

abundance: NA
v_gene: TRBV5-1
len: 16
d_gene: TRBD2
j_gene: TRBJ2-7
CDR3nt: TGCGCCAGCAGCTTAAGGGGCGGGGGAATTTCCTACGAGCAGTACTTC
CDR3aa: CASSLRGGGISYEQYF

abundance: NA
v_gene: TRBV4-1
len: 16
d_gene: NA
j_gene: TRBJ2-1
CDR3nt: TGCGCCAGCAGCCAAGAGGCGGGCCCGGGATACGATGAGCAGTTCTTC
CDR3aa: CASSQEAGPGYDEQFF

abundance: NA
v_gene: TRBV29-1
len: 13
d_gene: TRBD1
j_gene: TRBJ2-5
CDR3nt: TGCAGCGTTGCGGGACAGGGTGGGGAGACCCAGTACTTC
CDR3aa: CSVAGQGGETQYF

abundance: NA
v_gene: TRBV7-2
len: 13
d_gene: NA
j_gene: TRBJ2-3
CDR3nt: TGTGCCAGCAGCTTACCAGGAACAGATACGCAGTATTTT
CDR3aa: CASSLPGTDTQYF

abundance: NA
v_gene: TRBV12-5
len: 14
d_gene: NA
j_gene: TRBJ2-7
CDR3nt: TGTGCTAGTGGTTTGCCGTTCGGGGCGGGAGAGCAGTACTTC
CDR3aa: CASGLPFGAGEQYF

abundance: NA
v_gene: TRBV11-1
len: 16
d_gene: TRBD2
j_gene: TRBJ2-1
CDR3nt: TGTGCCAGCAGCTTGGGTGGGACTAGCGGAAACAATGAGCAGTTCTTC
CDR3aa: CASSLGGTSGNNEQFF

abundance: NA
v_gene: TRBV7-2
len: 15
d_gene: TRBD2
j_gene: TRBJ2-3
CDR3nt: TGTGCCAGCAGCCCCGGCGGTAGCGGGGGGGGTACGCAGTATTTT
CDR3aa: CASSPGGSGGGTQYF

abundance: NA
v_gene: TRBV11-3
len: 14
d_gene: NA
j_gene: TRBJ2-2
CDR3nt: TGTGCCAGCAGCCGGACGGTGAACACCGGGGAGCTGTTTTTT
CDR3aa: CASSRTVNTGELFF

abundance: NA
v_gene: TRBV25-1
len: 16
d_gene: NA
j_gene: TRBJ1-4
CDR3nt: TGTGCCAGCAGTGATGCCGGCAGCGCAACTAATGAAAAACTGTTTTTT
CDR3aa: CASSDAGSATNEKLFF

abundance: NA
v_gene: TRBV18
len: 9
d_gene: NA
j_gene: TRBJ2-1
CDR3nt: TGTGCCAGCTCACCACCGGAGTTCTTC
CDR3aa: CASSPPEFF

abundance: once
v_gene: TRBV6-5
len: 13
d_gene: NA
j_gene: TRBJ2-7
CDR3nt: TGTGCCAGCAGTCGGACTGGAACCTACGAGCAGTACTTC
CDR3aa: CASSRTGTYEQYF

abundance: NA
v_gene: TRBV6-5
len: 14
d_gene: TRBD2
j_gene: TRBJ2-1
CDR3nt: TGTGCCAGCAGGTCGGACCTGGCGGGAGGTGAGCAGTTCTTC
CDR3aa: CASRSDLAGGEQFF

abundance: NA
v_gene: TRBV10-3
len: 18
d_gene: TRBD1
j_gene: TRBJ2-7
CDR3nt: TGTGCCATCAGTGAGTCTTCATCGGCGGAACAGGGGATCCACGAGCAGTACTTC
CDR3aa: CAISESSSAEQGIHEQYF

abundance: NA
v_gene: TRBV9
len: 14
d_gene: TRBD1
j_gene: TRBJ1-5
CDR3nt: TGTGCCAGCAGCCGAAATCGAGGGGGCCAGCCCCAGCATTTT
CDR3aa: CASSRNRGGQPQHF

abundance: NA
v_gene: TRBV3-1/TRBV3-2
len: 17
d_gene: TRBD2
j_gene: TRBJ2-1
CDR3nt: TGTGCCAGCAGCCCACGATCCGGGACTAGCGGGAGGTATGAGCAGTTCTTC
CDR3aa: CASSPRSGTSGRYEQFF

abundance: NA
v_gene: TRBV7-9
len: 16
d_gene: TRBD2
j_gene: TRBJ2-7
CDR3nt: TGTGCCAGCAGCTTAGTTACGGGAGGCCTGAGTGACGAGCAGTACTTC
CDR3aa: CASSLVTGGLSDEQYF

abundance: NA
v_gene: TRBV2
len: 14
d_gene: NA
j_gene: TRBJ2-6
CDR3nt: TGTGCCAGCACAGGTGATTCTGGGGCCAACGTCCTGACTTTC
CDR3aa: CASTGDSGANVLTF

abundance: NA
v_gene: TRBV7-7
len: 14
d_gene: TRBD2
j_gene: TRBJ2-1
CDR3nt: TGTGCTAGCAGCTTAGTAGCGGGAAGTCCTGAGCAGTTCTTC
CDR3aa: CASSLVAGSPEQFF

abundance: once
v_gene: TRBV27
len: 15
d_gene: NA
j_gene: TRBJ2-5
CDR3nt: TGTGCCAGCAGTTTAAGGACCCAACCGTGGGAGACCCAGTACTTC
CDR3aa: CASSLRTQPWETQYF

abundance: NA
v_gene: TRBV24-1
len: 15
d_gene: NA
j_gene: TRBJ2-1
CDR3nt: TGTGCCACCAGTGATTTGGGCTCCTCCTACAATGAGCAGTTCTTC
CDR3aa: CATSDLGSSYNEQFF

abundance: NA
v_gene: TRBV27
len: 13
d_gene: NA
j_gene: TRBJ1-2
CDR3nt: TGTGCCAGCAGTAAGGACCTCTCCTATGGCTACACCTTC
CDR3aa: CASSKDLSYGYTF

abundance: NA
v_gene: TRBV7-9
len: 14
d_gene: NA
j_gene: TRBJ1-4
CDR3nt: TGTGCCAGCAGCGGCCGACAGGTTGGAGGAAAACTGTTTTTT
CDR3aa: CASSGRQVGGKLFF

abundance: NA
v_gene: TRBV2
len: 15
d_gene: NA
j_gene: TRBJ2-1
CDR3nt: TGTGCCAGCATTAGGACCGAGAGCTCCTACAATGAGCAGTTCTTC
CDR3aa: CASIRTESSYNEQFF

abundance: NA
v_gene: TRBV27
len: 16
d_gene: TRBD1
j_gene: TRBJ1-2
CDR3nt: TGTGCCAGCAGTTACCTAGGGGGCGCCGGTAGCTATGGCTACACCTTC
CDR3aa: CASSYLGGAGSYGYTF

abundance: NA
v_gene: TRBV4-1
len: 14
d_gene: NA
j_gene: TRBJ2-2
CDR3nt: TGCGCCAGCAGCAAAAAAGGGGGTGCCGGGGAGCTGTTTTTT
CDR3aa: CASSKKGGAGELFF

abundance: NA
v_gene: TRBV7-2
len: 14
d_gene: NA
j_gene: TRBJ2-3
CDR3nt: TGTGCCAGCAACCAGCGGGCCGGGGGAAATACGCAGTATTTT
CDR3aa: CASNQRAGGNTQYF

abundance: few
v_gene: TRBV10-3
len: 14
d_gene: TRBD2
j_gene: TRBJ2-7
CDR3nt: TGTGCCATCAGCCCCGGGACTAGCGGCTACGAGCAGTACTTC
CDR3aa: CAISPGTSGYEQYF

abundance: NA
v_gene: TRBV5-6
len: 15
d_gene: NA
j_gene: TRBJ2-2
CDR3nt: TGTGCCAGCAGCTTGGCGTTTCCTAGCGCCGGGGAGCTGTTTTTT
CDR3aa: CASSLAFPSAGELFF

abundance: NA
v_gene: TRBV5-1
len: 14
d_gene: NA
j_gene: TRBJ1-1
CDR3nt: TGCGCCAGCAGCCGAGGAGGGACGGCCACTGAAGCTTTCTTT
CDR3aa: CASSRGGTATEAFF

abundance: NA
v_gene: TRBV9
len: 15
d_gene: NA
j_gene: TRBJ1-3
CDR3nt: TGTGCCAGCAGCGTAAGTCCTTTCTCTGGAAACACCATATATTTT
CDR3aa: CASSVSPFSGNTIYF

abundance: NA
v_gene: TRBV6-2/TRBV6-3
len: 14
d_gene: NA
j_gene: TRBJ2-3
CDR3nt: TGTGCCAGCAGTTACGCCACAAGCACAGATACGCAGTATTTT
CDR3aa: CASSYATSTDTQYF

abundance: NA
v_gene: TRBV6-2/TRBV6-3
len: 13
d_gene: TRBD1
j_gene: TRBJ1-5
CDR3nt: TGTGCCAGCAGCAAACAGGGGAATCAGCCCCAGCATTTT
CDR3aa: CASSKQGNQPQHF

abundance: NA
v_gene: TRBV5-1
len: 16
d_gene: NA
j_gene: TRBJ1-4
CDR3nt: TGCGCCAGCAGCTTGGCTCCGTCAGGAACTAATGAAAAACTGTTTTTT
CDR3aa: CASSLAPSGTNEKLFF

abundance: NA
v_gene: TRBV7-2
len: 11
d_gene: NA
j_gene: TRBJ2-7
CDR3nt: TGTGCCAGCAGCCTGTTATACGAGCAGTACTTC
CDR3aa: CASSLLYEQYF

abundance: NA
v_gene: TRBV7-9
len: 15
d_gene: NA
j_gene: TRBJ1-1
CDR3nt: TGTGCCAGCAGCTCTACTCCAGGAATGAACACTGAAGCTTTCTTT
CDR3aa: CASSSTPGMNTEAFF

abundance: NA
v_gene: TRBV24-1
len: 15
d_gene: TRBD1
j_gene: TRBJ2-1
CDR3nt: TGTGCCACCCAGTTCGGACAGGGGCAAAACAATGAGCAGTTCTTC
CDR3aa: CATQFGQGQNNEQFF

abundance: NA
v_gene: TRBV5-1
len: 14
d_gene: NA
j_gene: TRBJ1-4
CDR3nt: TGCGCCAGCAGCCTAACGACCCCTCTTGAAAAACTGTTTTTT
CDR3aa: CASSLTTPLEKLFF

abundance: NA
v_gene: TRBV12-5
len: 13
d_gene: TRBD2
j_gene: TRBJ2-2
CDR3nt: TGTGCTAGCCTCGGGGAGGGAGCCGGGGAGCTGTTTTTT
CDR3aa: CASLGEGAGELFF

abundance: few
v_gene: TRBV6-1
len: 15
d_gene: TRBD1
j_gene: TRBJ2-2
CDR3nt: TGTGCCAGCAGTGAAAGGACAGGGGACACCGGGGAGCTGTTTTTT
CDR3aa: CASSERTGDTGELFF

abundance: NA
v_gene: TRBV3-1/TRBV3-2
len: 15
d_gene: NA
j_gene: TRBJ1-2
CDR3nt: TGTGCCAGCAGCCAAGGGCAGGGGATAAACTATGGCTACACCTTC
CDR3aa: CASSQGQGINYGYTF

abundance: NA
v_gene: TRBV14
len: 13
d_gene: NA
j_gene: TRBJ2-2
CDR3nt: TGTGCCAGCAGCCAAGATATATTGGGCGGGCTGTTTTTT
CDR3aa: CASSQDILGGLFF

abundance: NA
v_gene: TRBV12-3/TRBV12-4
len: 13
d_gene: NA
j_gene: TRBJ1-2
CDR3nt: TGTGCCAGCAGTCCGGACTCTGGTTGGGGCTACACCTTC
CDR3aa: CASSPDSGWGYTF

abundance: NA
v_gene: TRBV6-6
len: 13
d_gene: NA
j_gene: TRBJ1-1
CDR3nt: TGTGCCACCATTACGGGAGTGAACACTGAAGCTTTCTTT
CDR3aa: CATITGVNTEAFF

abundance: NA
v_gene: TRBV4-1
len: 15
d_gene: NA
j_gene: TRBJ1-4
CDR3nt: TGCGCCAGCAGCCAAGGCCCGGGACGGAATGAAAAACTGTTTTTT
CDR3aa: CASSQGPGRNEKLFF